These T cell receptor beta chains were read from a single sample in a study of T cell responses to AZD1222 COVID-19 vaccine. Profiled with immunoSEQ multiplex PCR; TCRdb holds only in-frame clones, not every one. The repertoire has 120,000 to 150,000 clones, approximately 91% of them found once; the top ten carry about 5.4%. Sequencing was performed on peripheral blood, taken 28 days after the second dose of the MenACWY control vaccine. Receptors were obtained from an adult who received the MenACWY meningococcal vaccine as a control. Both conserved end residues are part of each CDR3. The D gene is left open where the match is weak. Clone sizes are given selectively: once, few, many, or a class where the clone is expanded.

-	TRBV7-2	-	TRBJ1-2	CASSLAVGYGYTF	TGTGCCAGCAGCTTAGCAGTGGGCTATGGCTACACCTTC
TRBD2	TRBV2	-	TRBJ2-7	CARGGAGGPINEQYF	TGTGCCAGGGGGGGAGCGGGAGGGCCTATCAACGAGCAGTACTTC
TRBD2	TRBV5-3	-	TRBJ2-7	CARSLVEGLAGAAYEQYF	TGTGCCAGAAGCTTAGTAGAGGGACTAGCGGGAGCAGCCTACGAGCAGTACTTC
-	TRBV7-9	-	TRBJ2-1	CASSPTGTSSYNEQFF	TGTGCCAGCAGCCCGACAGGTACCAGCTCCTACAATGAGCAGTTCTTC
TRBD2	TRBV12-3/TRBV12-4	few	TRBJ2-1	CASSLAGTKKEFF	TGTGCCAGCAGTTTAGCGGGGACTAAGAAAGAGTTCTTC
-	TRBV18	-	TRBJ1-1	CASSPTVGPTKTEAFF	TGTGCCAGCTCACCAACGGTTGGCCCTACAAAGACTGAAGCTTTCTTT
-	TRBV3-1/TRBV3-2	-	TRBJ2-1	CASSQRLINEQFF	TGTGCCAGCAGCCAAAGACTTATCAATGAGCAGTTCTTC
-	TRBV21-1	-	TRBJ2-3	CERGQGKGTDTQYF	TGTGAGAGGGGACAGGGGAAGGGCACAGATACGCAGTATTTT
-	TRBV19	-	TRBJ1-5	CASSFGSLNNQPQHF	TGTGCCAGTAGTTTCGGGAGCCTTAACAATCAGCCCCAGCATTTT
-	TRBV28	-	TRBJ2-7	CASSLVGAPYEQYF	TGTGCCAGCAGTTTAGTCGGTGCCCCCTACGAGCAGTACTTC
-	TRBV4-3	-	TRBJ1-1	CASSQDGAGNTEAFF	TGCGCCAGCAGCCAAGATGGGGCGGGGAACACTGAAGCTTTCTTT
-	TRBV19	-	TRBJ1-2	CASNDRLPYGYTF	TGTGCCAGCAACGACAGGCTCCCCTATGGCTACACCTTC
TRBD2	TRBV28	-	TRBJ2-3	CASSFGTRLYTQYF	TGTGCCAGCAGTTTCGGGACTAGGTTATATACGCAGTATTTT
-	TRBV25-1	-	TRBJ1-1	CASRLLMNTEAFF	TGTGCCAGCAGGCTCTTAATGAACACTGAAGCTTTCTTT
TRBD1	TRBV7-2	-	TRBJ2-7	CASSFRGTGLYEQYF	TGTGCCAGCAGCTTTCGCGGGACAGGCCTCTACGAGCAGTACTTC
-	TRBV2	-	TRBJ2-1	CASSFADVREQFF	TGTGCCAGCAGTTTTGCGGACGTCCGAGAGCAGTTCTTC
-	TRBV5-1	few	TRBJ2-1	CASSLVSAGNNEQFF	TGCGCCAGCAGCTTGGTGTCGGCCGGAAACAATGAGCAGTTCTTC
-	TRBV7-6	-	TRBJ1-1	CASSKTGGFEAFF	TGTGCCAGCAGCAAAACGGGGGGCTTTGAAGCTTTCTTT
-	TRBV4-3	few	TRBJ1-1	CASSSHGQLNTEAFF	TGCGCCAGCAGCTCCCACGGACAGCTCAACACTGAAGCTTTCTTT
-	TRBV7-2	-	TRBJ1-1	CASNNYRGPNTEAFF	TGTGCCAGCAACAATTATCGGGGGCCGAACACTGAAGCTTTCTTT
TRBD1	TRBV4-3	-	TRBJ1-2	CASSQTGTGPYGYTF	TGCGCCAGCAGCCAAACCGGGACAGGGCCATATGGCTACACCTTC
-	TRBV29-1	once	TRBJ1-1	CSAGSGTEAFF	TGCAGCGCCGGGTCCGGCACTGAAGCTTTCTTT
-	TRBV27	-	TRBJ1-5	CASSLFDSNQPQHF	TGTGCCAGCAGTTTATTTGACAGCAATCAGCCCCAGCATTTT
TRBD1	TRBV4-1	-	TRBJ2-7	CASSLNPDRGDTYEQYF	TGCGCCAGCAGCCTAAATCCAGACAGGGGCGATACCTACGAGCAGTACTTC
-	TRBV4-1	-	TRBJ1-2	CASSLRDDYGYTF	TGCGCCAGCAGCCTCCGGGACGACTATGGCTACACCTTC
-	TRBV29-1	-	TRBJ1-1	CSGYDRHTEAFF	TGCAGCGGATACGACAGACACACTGAAGCTTTCTTT
-	TRBV28	-	TRBJ1-5	CASSDPPGTSYQPQHF	TGTGCCAGCAGTGACCCCCCAGGGACAAGCTATCAGCCCCAGCATTTT
TRBD1	TRBV7-2	once	TRBJ2-7	CASRPTWDSYEQYF	TGTGCCAGCAGGCCAACCTGGGACAGCTACGAGCAGTACTTC
TRBD2	TRBV11-3	-	TRBJ2-7	CASSLTAGDLYEQYF	TGTGCCAGCAGCTTAACAGCGGGGGACCTCTACGAGCAGTACTTC
-	TRBV3-1/TRBV3-2	-	TRBJ1-1	CASSLVNRDEAFF	TGTGCCAGCAGCCTGGTTAACAGGGATGAAGCTTTCTTT
TRBD1	TRBV28	-	TRBJ1-2	CASRNPTGGSGYTF	TGTGCCAGCAGAAACCCCACAGGGGGCTCTGGCTACACCTTC
TRBD1	TRBV28	-	TRBJ2-7	CATSPGQGGEQYF	TGTGCCACCTCCCCGGGACAGGGTGGAGAGCAGTACTTC
-	TRBV28	-	TRBJ2-1	CASSSRGNEQFF	TGTGCCAGCAGTTCACGGGGAAATGAGCAGTTCTTC
TRBD1	TRBV4-1	-	TRBJ2-3	CASSQANRQGWTADTQYF	TGCGCCAGCAGCCAAGCAAATCGACAGGGCTGGACTGCAGATACGCAGTATTTT
-	TRBV5-1	-	TRBJ2-2	CASSFLQGNTGELFF	TGCGCCAGCAGCTTTTTACAGGGGAACACCGGGGAGCTGTTTTTT
-	TRBV11-2	-	TRBJ1-4	CASSSDPREKLFF	TGTGCCAGCAGCTCAGACCCCAGGGAGAAACTGTTTTTT
-	TRBV10-3	-	TRBJ1-3	CAISPIVPANTIYF	TGTGCCATCAGTCCAATCGTACCCGCGAACACCATATATTTT
TRBD2	TRBV11-3	-	TRBJ2-3	CASRGWTSFTDTQYF	TGTGCCAGCAGAGGTTGGACTAGCTTCACAGATACGCAGTATTTT
-	TRBV28	-	TRBJ1-5	CASRQKGGVHQPQHF	TGTGCCAGCAGACAAAAAGGGGGGGTACATCAGCCCCAGCATTTT
-	TRBV7-8	-	TRBJ2-2	CASSEDPRAGELFF	TGTGCCAGCAGCGAGGACCCGAGGGCCGGGGAGCTGTTTTTT
-	TRBV2	-	TRBJ1-3	CASSEEGLISGNTIYF	TGTGCCAGCAGTGAAGAAGGGCTGATCTCTGGAAACACCATATATTTT
-	TRBV2	-	TRBJ2-4	CASRRLLAKNIQYF	TGTGCCAGCAGGCGACTCCTAGCCAAAAACATTCAGTACTTC
-	TRBV5-1	-	TRBJ1-1	CASSLAGGNTEAFF	TGCGCCAGCAGCTTGGCGGGGGGGAACACTGAAGCTTTCTTT
-	TRBV7-3	once	TRBJ1-1	CASSLKSGTEAFF	TGTGCCAGCAGCTTAAAATCTGGCACTGAAGCTTTCTTT
-	TRBV3-1/TRBV3-2	-	TRBJ2-3	CASSQSRLGADTQYF	TGTGCCAGCAGCCAGTCGCGTTTGGGGGCAGATACGCAGTATTTT
-	TRBV28	few	TRBJ1-5	CASRVTSRGGNQPQHF	TGTGCCAGCAGAGTAACCTCACGAGGGGGCAATCAGCCCCAGCATTTT
TRBD1	TRBV7-9	-	TRBJ1-3	CASSPSGGSGNTIYF	TGTGCCAGCAGCCCCTCAGGGGGCTCTGGAAACACCATATATTTT
TRBD2	TRBV19	-	TRBJ2-1	CASSDSGLAYNEQFF	TGTGCCAGTAGCGACTCGGGACTAGCCTACAATGAGCAGTTCTTC
-	TRBV18	few	TRBJ1-1	CASSPPITLNTEAFF	TGTGCCAGCTCACCACCGATCACACTGAACACTGAAGCTTTCTTT
-	TRBV5-8	-	TRBJ1-2	CASSLGITDGSGYTF	TGTGCCAGCAGCTTGGGAATAACAGACGGATCTGGATACACCTTC
TRBD1	TRBV5-1	-	TRBJ2-2	CASSLLGTGGEELFF	TGCGCCAGCAGCCTACTCGGGACAGGGGGCGAAGAGCTGTTTTTT